This T cell receptor (beta chain) originates from a study of radiotherapy plus CTLA-4 blockade in lung cancer. Study observations and caveats: Researchers report tumor-derived TCR clones expanding in blood after radiotherapy plus ipilimumab.

A note on this clone: Antigen specificity is unknown.

Sequenced by immunoSEQ multiplex PCR; TCRdb stores in-frame clones only, minus some. The table has about 91,000 clones, around 72% seen once. Between the trimmed V and J ends, which lost 0 bases and 12 bases, there was a span of 11 bases. CDR1 and CDR2 (germline): SGHVS, FNYEAQ. The CDR3 contains 13 residues. Enrolled patients, whose metastatic non-small-cell lung cancer was chemo-refractory, received focal radiation plus CTLA-4 blockade with ipilimumab. The V gene is TRBV7-6, the J gene TRBJ1-4; D possibly corresponds to TRBD1 (5 bases). The receptor was isolated from a human donor with non-small cell lung cancer that progressed on radiotherapy plus ipilimumab. This material consisted of peripheral blood, taken from a patient treated with radiotherapy plus ipilimumab. The CDR3, as DNA: TGTGCCAGCAGCTTAGCGGGGGTGGATGAACTGTTTTTT. This encodes CASSLAGVDELFF.